One and the same sample provided the 16 T cell receptor beta chains below, sequenced in a study of T cell clonality in common variable immunodeficiency. These receptors have no known antigen. Study-wide results and limits: Fewer deletions and N-nucleotide insertions were reportedly seen in common variable immunodeficiency TCR beta sequences.

Clones were read by immunoSEQ multiplex PCR, and TCRdb kept only the in-frame ones, dropping some. This repertoire lists around 15,000 clones without singletons; 14% sits in the top ten. The specimen sequenced was peripheral blood mononuclear cells. These TCRs come from a human donor with common variable immunodeficiency.

This clone was observed many times. Read coverage stops 3 residues before the CDR3 terminus; the germline J gene supplies the remainder. V gene TRBV20-1 combines with J gene TRBJ1-6, with 9 bases aligning to TRBD1. The V segment lost 4 bases and the J segment 8 bases; nucleotides outside the gene matches: 9. This CDR3 is built from 15 residues. Looked up from germline, CDR1 is DFQATT and CDR2 is SNEGSKA (reference sequence). Partial CDR3 DNA: TGCAGTGCTAAGTCTCCGGGACAGGGATATTCACCC. It specifies CSAKSPGQGYSP. The CDR3 reads in full as CSAKSPGQGYSPLHF.

The table lists this clone with many counts. The CDR3 end lies 3 residues beyond the end of the read and is filled in from the germline J gene. This chain uses TRBV5-5 with TRBJ2-3, with D perhaps matching TRBD2 (5 bases). Germline assignment: CDR1 SGHKS and CDR2 YYEKEE (reference sequence). The CDR3 extends over 14 amino acids. Trimming removed 1 base from V and 2 bases from J, with 8 bases in between. The sequenced CDR3 bases are TGTGCCAGCAGCTTGACGGGGAACACAGATACG. Protein: CASSLTGNTDT. The whole CDR3 sequence is CASSLTGNTDTQYF.

This clone qualifies as medium-sized (0.01 to 0.1%). The CDR3 goes on 3 residues after the read ends, and that part is filled in from the germline J gene. The J gene is TRBJ2-7, the V gene TRBV9, with 7 bases fitting TRBD2. The germline CDR1 and CDR2 sequences are SGDLS and YYNGEE. The CDR3 consists of 12 residues. V lost 4 bases, J lost 6 bases, and 4 bases stayed unmatched. This chain's CDR3 is CASSLREGEQYF. The CDR3 bases that were read are TGTGCCAGCAGCCTCAGGGAGGGCGAG.

This clone was found a few times. The read falls 3 residues short of the CDR3 end, and the missing part is taken from the germline J gene. The V call is TRBV6-2 or TRBV6-3, the J call TRBJ1-1; no clear D gene. Germline lookup yields CDR1 MNHEY and CDR2 SVGEGT. The length of the CDR3 is 15 residues. V lost 5 bases and J lost 5, with 18 bases in between. CDR3 region: CASSPGRRVGTEAFF. The part of the CDR3 DNA that was read is TGTGCCAGCAGTCCCGGTCGGAGGGTCGGAACTGAA.

This clone was detected a few times. Coverage ceases 3 residues before the CDR3 finishes, and the germline J gene fills in the end. This chain uses TRBV7-6 with TRBJ2-3; 9 bases map to TRBD1. The CDR3 has 15 amino acids. Trimming took 4 bases from V and 2 from J; bases not matched to a gene: 4. The germline gives CDR1 SGHVS, CDR2 FNYEAQ. CDR3 region: CASSWTGAYTDTQYF. CDR3 bases read: TGTGCCAGCAGCTGGACAGGGGCCTACACAGATACG.

This clone was counted only a few times. The CDR3 end falls 3 residues outside the read, so it is completed with the germline J gene. This chain uses TRBV18 with TRBJ1-5; D gene ambiguous. Trimming cost V 2 bases and J 5 bases, with 13 bases left between them. Germline CDR1 and CDR2: KGHSH and LQKENI. The CDR3 extends over 15 amino acids. This CDR3 reads CASSPEQARYQPQHF. The sequenced CDR3 bases are TGTGCCAGCTCACCAGAGCAGGCGCGTTATCAGCCC.

A note on this clone: The CDR3 goes on 3 residues after the read ends, and that part is filled in from the germline J gene. The chain employs TRBV19 and TRBJ1-1; D perhaps matches TRBD1 (5 bases). Deletions cut 7 bases from V and 4 bases from J, with 13 bases between. CDR3 length: 13 amino acids. CDR1 and CDR2 from the germline V gene are LNHDA and SQIVND (reference sequence). CDR3 protein: CASTSTRGTEAFF. Partial CDR3 DNA: TGTGCCAGTACCTCAACGAGGGGCACTGAA.

This clone was counted ten times or more. The CDR3 extends 3 residues past the end of the read, so its final part is completed from the germline J gene. J is TRBJ2-5 and V is TRBV19, with 11 bases fitting TRBD2. V shed 5 bases and J 6 bases; nucleotides not matched to a gene: 14. This CDR3 contains 17 residues. Germline V lookup: CDR1 LNHDA, CDR2 SQIVND (reference sequence). CDR3 loop: CASSGGTSGGRHKTQYF. Partial CDR3 DNA: TGTGCCAGTAGTGGGGGTACTAGCGGGGGCCGCCATAAGACC.

A few counts support this clone. The read halts 3 residues ahead of the CDR3 end, with the missing end drawn from the germline J gene. This chain links TRBV20-1 with TRBJ2-1; 8 bases map to TRBD1. The CDR3 has 14 residues. In germline, CDR1 is DFQATT, CDR2 SNEGSKA (reference sequence). After removal of 6 bases from V and 2 bases from J, the junction contained 6 bases not matched to a gene. CDR3 region: CSAQTGAAYNEQFF. Incomplete CDR3 DNA: TGCAGTGCGCAGACAGGGGCGGCCTACAATGAG.

There are a few counts of this clone. The observed sequence ends 3 residues before the CDR3 terminus, with the missing tail filled in from the germline J gene. The chain employs TRBV7-8 and TRBJ1-5; D may be TRBD1 (6 bases). The germline V gene has CDR1 SGHVS and CDR2 FQNEAQ. V dropped 2 bases and J dropped 3 bases, with 11 bases sitting between them. The CDR3 is 15 residues long. The part of the CDR3 DNA that was read is TGTGCCAGCAGCTTAATCGGACAGTTCAATCAGCCC. It specifies CASSLIGQFNQP. The complete CDR3 protein is CASSLIGQFNQPQHF.

About this clone: From the germline J gene comes the end of the CDR3, since the read stops 3 residues before it. This chain joins TRBV18 and TRBJ1-3; weak D call: TRBD1 (5 bases). Germline V gene data show CDR1 as KGHSH and CDR2 as LQKENI. The CDR3 covers 14 residues. V dropped 6 bases and J dropped 2 bases, with 11 bases sitting between them. The CDR3 loop reads CASSLQETGNTIYF. The DNA read from the CDR3 is TGTGCCAGCTCCCTACAGGAGACTGGAAACACC.

As concerns this clone: With the read ending 3 residues before the CDR3 end, the germline J gene is used to fill in that end. The chain has TRBV7-6 and TRBJ2-7; 7 nucleotides match TRBD1. This CDR3 spans 18 amino acids. Germline trimming cut 5 bases from V and 0 bases from J; bases unmatched to any gene: 16. The germline V gene has CDR1 SGHVS and CDR2 FNYEAQ. The CDR3 is CASSPRTGSWERSYEQYF. CDR3 bases read: TGTGCCAGCAGCCCGAGGACAGGTAGCTGGGAGCGCTCCTACGAG.

This clone showed up many times. The read stops 3 residues short of the end of the CDR3; the missing end is completed from the germline J gene. The chain combines TRBV18 with TRBJ2-1; perhaps TRBD2 as D (5 bases). This CDR3 has 15 amino acids. Germline CDR1 and CDR2: KGHSH and LQKENI. V was shortened by 5 bases and J by 5 bases, with 16 bases between the two germline ends. The part of the CDR3 DNA that was read is TGTGCCAGCTCAATCAGCAGCGGAGAAAACAATGAG. Translating gives CASSISSGENNE. The CDR3, in full, reads CASSISSGENNEQFF.

This clone was recorded a few times. Read data end 3 residues before the CDR3 end; the end is taken from the germline J gene. The chain uses TRBV18 and TRBJ1-5; D gene uncertain. Trimming removed 2 bases at V and 3 bases at J, with 14 bases between. The CDR3 runs 16 residues. Germline assignment: CDR1 KGHSH and CDR2 LQKENI. This CDR3 is CASSPFDKAYNQPQHF. CDR3 DNA, as far as it was read: TGTGCCAGCTCACCATTCGACAAAGCCTACAATCAGCCC. The whole variable domain, remainder taken from reference TRBV18 and TRBJ1-5, is NAGVMQNPRHLVRRRGQEARLRCSPMKGHSHVYWYRQLPEEGLKFMVYLQKENIIDESGMPKERFSAEFPKEGPSILRIQQVVRGDSAAYFCASSPFDKAYNQPQHFGDGTRLSIL.

This clone was observed at least ten times. The read gets to within 3 residues of the CDR3 end, and the germline J gene fills in the rest. V and J are TRBV3-1 (or the pseudogene TRBV3-2) and TRBJ1-6, with 7 nucleotides matching TRBD1. The germline gives CDR1 LGHDT, CDR2 YNNKEL (reference sequence). The V segment lost 1 base and the J segment 10 bases; nucleotides outside the gene matches: 13. This CDR3 spans 17 amino acids. CDR3 region: CASSQAQGRGFGSPLHF. Partial CDR3 DNA: TGTGCCAGCAGCCAAGCACAGGGGCGCGGATTCGGCTCACCC.

In its sample, this clone is medium-sized (0.01 to 0.1%). The read ends 3 residues shy of where the CDR3 ends; the end is completed using the germline J gene. The V and J genes are TRBV5-4 and TRBJ2-6; D ambiguous. The CDR3 is 16 amino acids. Germline CDR1 and CDR2: SGHNT and YYREEE (reference sequence). V shed 2 bases and J shed 0 bases, with 9 bases lying between them. The DNA read from the CDR3 is TGTGCCAGCAGCTTAGATCCCGGCTCTGGGGCCAACGTC. This gives the protein CASSLDPGSGANV. The complete CDR3 protein is CASSLDPGSGANVLTF.